The 30 T cell receptor beta chains listed next were all sequenced from one sample in a study of neurological immune-mediated disorders. TCRdb re-derived calls from the 5' RACE reads in MiXCR, one entry per CDR3 protein. Among some 24,000 distinct CDR3 sequences listed, 6.5% to 8% were seen once. The material sequenced was PBMCs. All receptors derive from a woman aged 40 to 50 in good health.

This clonotype showed up just a few times. This chain links TRBV7-6 with TRBJ2-2, with 12 bases fitting TRBD2. The germline V gene encodes CDR1 SGHVS and CDR2 FNYEAQ. The CDR3 consists of 16 residues. The junction had 1 base not matched to a gene; V was cut back by 2 bases and J by 3 bases. The CDR3 protein is CASSLRLAGDTGELFF. The CDR3, as DNA: TGTGCCAGCAGCTTAAGACTAGCGGGAGACACCGGGGAGCTGTTTTTT.

This clonotype was counted many times. V is TRBV5-1 and J is TRBJ2-1; 12 nucleotides match TRBD2. The V and J ends lost 4 bases and 6 bases, in that order; junction bases with no gene match: 2. CDR1 and CDR2 from the germline V gene are SGHRS and YFSETQ. The CDR3 runs to 14 residues. The CDR3 loop is CASSRLAGVNEQFF. In DNA form, the CDR3 reads TGCGCCAGCAGCCGACTAGCGGGAGTCAATGAGCAGTTCTTC.

This clonotype counts as medium-sized. The V gene is TRBV12-3 or TRBV12-4, the J gene TRBJ2-7; 11 bases line up with TRBD1. J gave up 6 bases and V 7 bases, and 8 bases lay outside the gene matches. The CDR3 consists of 14 residues. For the CDR3, the DNA is TGTGCCAGCACCCTCTCCGGGACAGGGGGCGAGCAGTACTTC. Translation: CASTLSGTGGEQYF.

At least ten counts were recorded for this clonotype. The chain is built from TRBV7-9 and TRBJ2-3; D is uncertain. The CDR3 runs 14 residues. V lost 1 base to trimming and J lost 2 bases, with 7 bases between them. Germline V CDR1 and CDR2: SEHNR, FQNEAQ (reference sequence). CDR3 loop: CASSLELTTDTQYF. The DNA for the CDR3 is TGTGCCAGCAGCTTAGAGCTTACCACAGATACGCAGTATTTT.

This clonotype showed up many times. V gene TRBV4-2 combines with J gene TRBJ2-7; D is uncertain. V lost 0 bases and J lost 3, with 6 bases in between. Germline-derived CDR1 and CDR2 are LGHNA and YNFKEQ. The CDR3 extends over 13 amino acids. The CDR3: CASSQDYGYEQYF. Written as DNA, the CDR3 is TGTGCCAGCAGCCAAGATTACGGCTACGAGCAGTACTTC.

This clonotype was observed many times. The chain has TRBV7-2 and TRBJ2-3; D is unresolved. Germline V gene data show CDR1 as SGHTA and CDR2 as FQGNSA. V lost 1 base and J lost 6, with 8 bases in between. This CDR3 spans 13 amino acids. CDR3 region: CASSLGLRDTQYF. CDR3 coding DNA: TGTGCCAGCAGCTTAGGTTTAAGGGATACGCAGTATTTT.

This clonotype was picked up a small number of times. Given a much more abundant clone one base away, this may be a read error. The chain carries TRBV14 and TRBJ2-7; D ambiguous. This CDR3 spans 13 amino acids. The germline V gene encodes CDR1 SGHDN and CDR2 FVKESK. The chain's CDR3 is CANSRTAVGEQYF. The DNA of the CDR3 is TGTGCCAACAGCCGGACGGCAGTGGGCGAGCAGTACTTC.

Many counts were recorded for this clonotype. The chain links TRBV6-6 to TRBJ1-5; D is unresolved. The CDR3 contains 14 residues. V gave up 2 bases and J gave up 4 bases, with 9 bases separating them. The germline CDR1 and CDR2 sequences are MNHNY and SVGAGI (reference sequence). The CDR3 DNA sequence: TGTGCCAGCAGTTACCCCTCCGGGAATCAGCCCCAGCATTTT. This codes for CASSYPSGNQPQHF.

This clonotype was recorded many times. The chain carries TRBV29-1 and TRBJ2-1, with unresolved D. This CDR3 contains 12 residues. V shed 7 bases and J shed 6 bases, with 13 bases lying between them. Germline V gene lookup returns CDR1 SQVTM and CDR2 ANQGSEA. The DNA for the CDR3 is TGCAGCGGCGCTACCGTCGGCAATGAGCAGTTCTTC. Protein: CSGATVGNEQFF.

This clonotype was seen ten or more times. J is TRBJ1-4 and V is TRBV5-1; D possibly corresponds to TRBD1 (5 bases). Germline CDR1 reads SGHRS; CDR2 reads YFSETQ. This CDR3 comprises 15 residues. V lost 0 bases and J lost 1, with 7 bases in between. The CDR3 nucleotides read TGCGCCAGCAGCTTGGGGGGCGTAACTAATGAAAAACTGTTTTTT. Amino acids: CASSLGGVTNEKLFF.

This clonotype has ten or more counts. This sequence joins TRBV6-2 or TRBV6-3 and TRBJ1-5; 11 bases are a match to TRBD1. V trimming: 2 bases; J trimming: 4 bases; junction bases outside the gene matches: 7. CDR3 length: 17 amino acids. CDR1 MNHEY and CDR2 SVGEGT come from the germline V gene. CDR3 DNA sequence: TGTGCCAGCAGTTACCGACTCTGGGACAGGGGGAATCAGCCCCAGCATTTT. Its protein is CASSYRLWDRGNQPQHF.

This clonotype was detected many times. This chain links TRBV28 with TRBJ2-7, with D possibly being TRBD1 or TRBD2 (6 bases each). Germline V gives CDR1 MDHEN, CDR2 SYDVKM. The V end was cut by 8 bases, the J end by 7 bases, with 18 bases between. The CDR3 has 13 amino acids. CDR3 loop: CASLVTGREEQYF. The CDR3 bases are TGTGCCAGCCTAGTGACAGGCCGGGAGGAGCAGTACTTC.

This clonotype was picked up many times. The chain joins TRBV7-9 to TRBJ1-4; 8 positions match TRBD1. With 3 bases clipped from V and 5 bases from J, the junction kept 5 bases outside the gene matches. The CDR3 has 15 residues. The V gene's germline CDR1 is SEHNR and CDR2 FQNEAQ (reference sequence). The CDR3 loop reads CASSFGQGANEKLFF. CDR3 coding DNA: TGTGCCAGCAGCTTTGGCCAGGGGGCGAATGAAAAACTGTTTTTT.

In its sample, this clonotype was seen a few times. The rearrangement joins TRBV15 to TRBJ2-2; no reliable D call. In germline, CDR1 is LNHNV, CDR2 YYDKDF (reference sequence). The CDR3 loop spans 12 amino acids. Trimming removed 1 base from V and 9 bases from J, with 6 bases in between. The DNA for the CDR3 is TGTGCCACCAGCAGAGTCGGAAGGGAGCTGTTTTTT. Translation gives CATSRVGRELFF.

There are many counts of this clonotype. The chain combines TRBV27 with TRBJ2-5; D is ambiguous. Looked up from germline, CDR1 is MNHEY and CDR2 is SMNVEV (reference sequence). Trimming pared 4 bases from V and 7 bases from J, leaving 10 bases between. This CDR3 is built from 12 residues. The CDR3 region is CASSSNLGTQYF. CDR3 in DNA: TGTGCCAGCAGTTCCAACTTGGGGACCCAGTACTTC.

This clonotype was counted many times. This chain connects TRBV12-3 or TRBV12-4 to TRBJ1-1; 8 bases match TRBD1. The CDR3 length is 14 residues. After removal of 7 bases from V and 2 bases from J, the junction contained 6 bases not matched to a gene. For the CDR3, the DNA is TGTGCCAGCACCGTGACAGGGGTTAACACTGAAGCTTTCTTT. Its protein product is CASTVTGVNTEAFF.

This clonotype was seen ten or more times. The chain carries TRBV5-1 and TRBJ2-7; possibly TRBD2 for D (6 bases). Trimming cost V 0 bases and J 0 bases, with 13 bases left between them. The CDR3 loop spans 16 amino acids. The germline CDR1 and CDR2 sequences are SGHRS and YFSETQ. This CDR3 is CASSLGAGRSSYEQYF. CDR3 nucleotide sequence: TGCGCCAGCAGCTTGGGAGCGGGCCGCAGCTCCTACGAGCAGTACTTC.

This clonotype was seen a handful of times. The genes are TRBV3-1 and TRBJ1-1; no clear D gene. The CDR3 totals 13 residues. V lost 2 bases and J 8 bases, leaving 12 bases between the germline ends. The V gene's germline CDR1 is LGHDT and CDR2 YNNKEL (reference sequence). The CDR3 sequence: CASSQSSLDEAFF. In nucleotides, the CDR3 is TGTGCCAGCAGCCAATCTTCGCTGGACGAAGCTTTCTTT.

By frequency in the sample, this clonotype is medium-sized. The chain carries TRBV20-1 and TRBJ2-2; the D gene could be TRBD1 or TRBD2 (5 bases each). CDR1 and CDR2 (germline): DFQATT, SNEGSKA (reference sequence). This CDR3 region has 14 residues. The V gene lost 6 bases and the J gene lost 0 bases, with 11 bases spanning the gap. CDR3 nucleotides: TGCAGTGCCTCTGGGACGGCGAACACCGGGGAGCTGTTTTTT. Its translation is CSASGTANTGELFF.

This clonotype was seen repeatedly, ten times or more. The chain joins TRBV5-1 to TRBJ2-7, with 12 nucleotides matching TRBD2. This CDR3 has 16 residues. Germline CDR1 reads SGHRS; CDR2 reads YFSETQ. Unmatched junction bases numbered 8, after V lost 0 bases and J lost 7 bases. The CDR3 bases are TGCGCCAGCAGCTTGGCCGGGCTAGCGGGAGGGCTGGAGCAGTACTTC. Its protein product is CASSLAGLAGGLEQYF.

The chain links TRBV6-4 to TRBJ2-3; 8 nucleotides agree with TRBD2. Trimming took 6 bases from V and 2 from J; bases not matched to a gene: 1. This CDR3 region has 13 residues. From germline, CDR1 is MRHNA and CDR2 SNTAGT. Here the CDR3 DNA reads TGTGCCAGCAGACTAGCGGACACAGATACGCAGTATTTT. Amino acid sequence: CASRLADTDTQYF.

This clonotype was counted ten times or more. V usage is TRBV7-2 and J usage is TRBJ1-2, with D possibly matching TRBD1 (6 bases). The V gene lost 4 bases and the J gene lost 7 bases, with 25 bases spanning the gap. This CDR3 spans 17 amino acids. CDR1 is SGHTA and CDR2 is FQGNSA in the germline V gene. For the CDR3, the DNA is TGTGCCAGCAGCTGGGGGGCCTCATCCAGGGGCAGCGCTGGCTACACCTTC. Residues: CASSWGASSRGSAGYTF.

This clonotype occurred many times. The chain employs TRBV20-1 and TRBJ2-7; D remains ambiguous. Germline V lookup: CDR1 DFQATT, CDR2 SNEGSKA (reference sequence). V lost 6 bases and J lost 6, with 18 bases in between. The CDR3 has 13 amino acids. The CDR3 protein is CSALGPLVVEQYF. In nucleotides, the CDR3 is TGCAGTGCCCTAGGGCCCCTGGTTGTCGAGCAGTACTTC.

The rearrangement uses TRBV12-3 or TRBV12-4 and TRBJ1-4, with 11 positions matching TRBD1. Germline trimming cut 6 bases from V and 3 bases from J; bases unmatched to any gene: 9. The CDR3 extends over 17 amino acids. The CDR3 reads CASRRTGGGSANEKLFF. CDR3 bases: TGTGCCAGCAGGCGGACAGGGGGCGGTAGTGCTAATGAAAAACTGTTTTTT.

This clonotype was counted at least ten times. V and J are TRBV7-2 and TRBJ1-2; D not resolved. The CDR3 is 14 residues long. Germline V gene sequence: CDR1 SGHTA, CDR2 FQGNSA. V was trimmed by 5 bases and J by 5 bases, leaving 15 bases between them. In nucleotides, the CDR3 is TGTGCCAGCAGCCAGAAAGCGGGAGTTTATGGCTACACCTTC. Its protein is CASSQKAGVYGYTF.

Many counts were recorded for this clonotype. V gene TRBV18 combines with J gene TRBJ2-3; D remains ambiguous. Trimming removed 0 bases at V and 1 base at J, with 11 bases between. Per the germline V gene, CDR1 is KGHSH and CDR2 is LQKENI. The CDR3 is 16 amino acids. CDR3 sequence reads: CASSPPSLSRTDTQYF. Here the CDR3 DNA reads TGTGCCAGCTCACCACCGAGTCTATCGCGCACAGATACGCAGTATTTT.

This clonotype was observed at least ten times. The chain uses TRBV5-1 and TRBJ2-1; D is undetermined. Trimming took 3 bases from V and 6 from J, leaving 4 bases between them. In germline, CDR1 is SGHRS, CDR2 YFSETQ. The length of the CDR3 is 11 residues. CDR3 in amino acids: CASSWGNEQFF. The CDR3, as DNA: TGCGCCAGCAGCTGGGGCAATGAGCAGTTCTTC. Supplemented by reference TRBV5-1 and TRBJ2-1, the full variable domain reads KAGVTQTPRYLIKTRGQQVTLSCSPISGHRSVSWYQQTPGQGLQFLFEYFSETQRNKGNFPGRFSGRQFSNSRSEMNVSTLELGDSALYLCASSWGNEQFFGPGTRLTVL.

This clonotype showed up many times. This chain connects TRBV27 to TRBJ1-2; the D is unclear. Germline V gene data show CDR1 as MNHEY and CDR2 as SMNVEV (reference sequence). The CDR3 consists of 13 residues. The V and J ends lost 2 bases and 7 bases respectively, with 11 bases between them. The CDR3 bases are TGTGCCAGCAGTTTAAGCCAGGACTTTGGCTACACCTTC. Translated: CASSLSQDFGYTF.

This clonotype was detected ten times or more. V usage is TRBV3-1 and J usage is TRBJ2-1, with 8 bases that match TRBD1. CDR3 length: 21 residues. CDR1 is LGHDT and CDR2 is YNNKEL in the germline V gene (reference sequence). With V trimmed by 1 base and J by 1 base, 18 bases remained unmatched. CDR3 protein: CASSQVPPGTGALGSYNEQFF. CDR3 coding DNA: TGTGCCAGCAGCCAAGTTCCGCCCGGGACAGGTGCCCTCGGGTCCTACAATGAGCAGTTCTTC.

This clonotype was seen many times. The chain has TRBV20-1 and TRBJ2-5; 11 bases are shared with TRBD2. CDR3 size: 19 residues. Germline lookup yields CDR1 DFQATT and CDR2 SNEGSKA (reference sequence). Trimming cost V 3 bases and J 2 bases; bases outside gene matches: 17. CDR3 residues: CSASPLGLAGGSIQETQYF. The CDR3 region has the DNA TGCAGTGCTAGCCCCTTAGGACTAGCGGGTGGTTCCATTCAAGAGACCCAGTACTTC.